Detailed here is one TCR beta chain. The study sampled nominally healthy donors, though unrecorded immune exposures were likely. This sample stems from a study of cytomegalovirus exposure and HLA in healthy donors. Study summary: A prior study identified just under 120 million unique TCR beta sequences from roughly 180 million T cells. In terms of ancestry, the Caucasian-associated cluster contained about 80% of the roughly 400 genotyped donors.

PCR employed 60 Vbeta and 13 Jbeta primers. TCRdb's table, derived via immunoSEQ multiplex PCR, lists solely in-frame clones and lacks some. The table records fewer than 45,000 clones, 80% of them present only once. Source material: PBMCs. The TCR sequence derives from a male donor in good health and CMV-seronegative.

The DNA of the CDR3 is TGTGCCGTCAAGCGGGGTGGGTCTGAGCAGTACTTC. It translates to CAVKRGGSEQYF. This chain links TRBV28 with TRBJ2-7, with 7 bases aligning to TRBD2. The CDR3 spans 12 residues. CDR1 MDHEN and CDR2 SYDVKM come from the germline V gene. V dropped 11 bases and J dropped 7; count of bases not matched to a gene: 11.